The text below deals with one TCR beta chain. Its antigen is currently unknown. CD8 cells classed as naive were CD45RO-negative and positively selected for CCR7, excluding terminally differentiated effector memory CD45RA+ cells. Among the donors, all were Caucasian adults who lived in Nashville, Tennessee. Genomic DNA of each subset was evenly split across several immunoSEQ plates. In the sorted-subset replicate PCRs, about 200 ng DNA, roughly 30,000 T cell genomes, was used. Clones were sequenced by immunoSEQ multiplex PCR, and TCRdb holds only the in-frame ones, with some missing. Seen here are 600,000 or so clones, roughly 98% observed once, and the top ten hold around 0.3%. This sample stems from a study of shared clonotypes between healthy human individuals. Whole-study results and caveats: Only blood underwent sampling, and tissue repertoires likely differ.

This CDR3 is built from 16 residues. Trimming took 4 bases from V and 4 from J; bases not matched to a gene: 10. Germline CDR1 and CDR2: MNHEY and SMNVEV (reference sequence). The V and J genes are TRBV27 and TRBJ2-3; TRBD1 matches at 8 bases. The origin of this receptor is a man younger than 40 in good health. The sample consisted of naive CD8+ T cells sorted from blood. The CDR3 coding sequence is TGTGCCAGCAGTTCCCAGGGGGCGCATCTCGCAGATACGCAGTATTTT. Translating gives CASSSQGAHLADTQYF.